This TCR beta chain was identified in a study of CD8 T cells in ankylosing spondylitis. Findings and caveats of the study: It appeared that ankylosing spondylitis blood was characterized by a TCR beta motif of several highly homologous variants.

This clonotype occurred a few times. Its target is unknown. In TCRdb, the 5' RACE reads were re-called with MiXCR into one record per CDR3 protein. The data hold 200,000 to 250,000 distinct CDR3 sequences, with roughly 18% observed a single time. The sequence was collected from a male donor with ankylosing spondylitis. The sequencing input was blood, either unsorted or a sorted T cell fraction (not recorded which).

The CDR3 region has the DNA TGTGCCAGCAGCGTAGTGGGGCAGGACTCCTACAATGAGCAGTTCTTC. Protein sequence: CASSVVGQDSYNEQFF. The chain has TRBV9 and TRBJ2-1, with a weak D call TRBD1 (5 bases). This CDR3 is 16 amino acids long. CDR1 and CDR2 (germline): SGDLS, YYNGEE. V was shortened by 0 bases and J by 0 bases, with 10 bases between the two germline ends. The whole variable domain, filled in from reference TRBV9 and TRBJ2-1, reads DSGVTQTPKHLITATGQRVTLRCSPRSGDLSVYWYQQSLDQGLQFLIQYYNGEERAKGNILERFSAQQFPDLHSELNLSSLELGDSALYFCASSVVGQDSYNEQFFGPGTRLTVL.